This T cell receptor (beta chain) was sequenced during a study of blood T cell repertoires in COVID-19. Overall study: COVID-19 samples from acute and convalescent phases originated in the United States, Italy and Spain.

Per the germline V gene, CDR1 is SEHNR and CDR2 is FQNEAQ (reference sequence). The CDR3 sequence is 12 residues long. V shed 5 bases, J shed 6 bases, and the junction held 3 bases outside the gene matches. Method: immunoSEQ multiplex PCR; TCRdb's copy keeps in-frame clones and lacks some. Of a few hundred thousand clones in the sample, around 83% were seen once. The clonotype originates from a middle-aged woman who had recovered from COVID-19. The sample was peripheral blood. The chain is built from TRBV7-9 and TRBJ2-7, with 8 nucleotides matching TRBD1. CDR3 bases: TGTGCCAGCAGCATACAGGGGGGCGAGCAGTACTTC. Translated: CASSIQGGEQYF.